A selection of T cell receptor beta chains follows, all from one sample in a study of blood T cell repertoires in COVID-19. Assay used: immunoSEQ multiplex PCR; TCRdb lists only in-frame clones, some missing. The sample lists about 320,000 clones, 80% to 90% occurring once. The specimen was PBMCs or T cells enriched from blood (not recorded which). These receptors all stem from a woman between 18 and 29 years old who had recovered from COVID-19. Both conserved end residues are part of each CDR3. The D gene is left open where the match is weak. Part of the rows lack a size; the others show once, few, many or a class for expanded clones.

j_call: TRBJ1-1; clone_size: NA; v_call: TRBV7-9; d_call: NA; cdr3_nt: TGTGCCAGCAGCCCCCCGGGGGACACTGAAGCTTTCTTT; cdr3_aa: CASSPPGDTEAFF
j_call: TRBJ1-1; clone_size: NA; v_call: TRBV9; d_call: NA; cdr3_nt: TGTGCCAGCAGCGTAGCTGCAGGGACTGAAGCTTTCTTT; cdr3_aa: CASSVAAGTEAFF
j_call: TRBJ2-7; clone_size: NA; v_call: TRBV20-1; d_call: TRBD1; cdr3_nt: TGCAGTGCTAGTTCGGACAGGGGGCGCAGCGAGCAGTACTTC; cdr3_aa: CSASSDRGRSEQYF
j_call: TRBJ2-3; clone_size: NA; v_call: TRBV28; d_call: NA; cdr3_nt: TGTGCCAGTGGGACACCCGTCACAGATACGCAGTATTTT; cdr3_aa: CASGTPVTDTQYF
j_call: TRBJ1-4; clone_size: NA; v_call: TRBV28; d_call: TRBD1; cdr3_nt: TGTGCCAGCAGGAAAGGGGGCCGATTTAATGAAAAACTGTTTTTT; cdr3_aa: CASRKGGRFNEKLFF
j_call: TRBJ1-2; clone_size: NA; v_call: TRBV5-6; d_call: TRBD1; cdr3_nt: TGTGCCAGCAGCCCGACAGGGGGAACCTATGGCTACACCTTC; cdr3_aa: CASSPTGGTYGYTF
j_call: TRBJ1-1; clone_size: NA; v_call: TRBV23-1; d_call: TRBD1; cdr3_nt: TGCGCCAGCAGTCAATCGGAGCCGGGACAGGGTGAAGCTTTCTTT; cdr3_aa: CASSQSEPGQGEAFF
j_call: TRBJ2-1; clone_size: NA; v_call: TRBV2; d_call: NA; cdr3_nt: TGTGCCAGCAGTGAAGGCGGGAACTACAATGAGCAGTTCTTC; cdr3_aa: CASSEGGNYNEQFF
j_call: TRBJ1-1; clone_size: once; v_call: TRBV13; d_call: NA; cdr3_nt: TGTGCCAGCAGCTTAGGCCAGGTGAACACTGAAGCTTTCTTT; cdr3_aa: CASSLGQVNTEAFF
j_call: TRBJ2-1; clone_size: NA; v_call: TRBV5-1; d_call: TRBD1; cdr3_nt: TGCGCCAGCAGCTTGTCACGGGACAGCCTTCGGCAGTTCTTC; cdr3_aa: CASSLSRDSLRQFF
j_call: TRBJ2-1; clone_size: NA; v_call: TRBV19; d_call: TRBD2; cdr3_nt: TGTGCCAGTAGTATATATGCTAGCGGGTTGCACTTCTTC; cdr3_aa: CASSIYASGLHFF
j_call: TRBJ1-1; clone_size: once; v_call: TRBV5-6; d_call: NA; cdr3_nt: TGTGCCAGCAGCCTACTCCGAGCTGAAGCTTTCTTT; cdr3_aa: CASSLLRAEAFF
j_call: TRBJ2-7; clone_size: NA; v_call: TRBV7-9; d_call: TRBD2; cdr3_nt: TGTGCCAGCAGCCTACCCGGACTAGCGGGGTCCTACGAGCAGTACTTC; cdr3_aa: CASSLPGLAGSYEQYF
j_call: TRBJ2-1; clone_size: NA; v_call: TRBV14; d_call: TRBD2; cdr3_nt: TGTGCCAGCAGAGCAGAGCGGGGGGGGTACAATGAGCAGTTCTTC; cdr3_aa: CASRAERGGYNEQFF
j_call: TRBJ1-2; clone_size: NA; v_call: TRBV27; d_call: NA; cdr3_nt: TGTGCCAGCAGTTGGGCGGGTACCGTCTATGGCTACACCTTC; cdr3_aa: CASSWAGTVYGYTF
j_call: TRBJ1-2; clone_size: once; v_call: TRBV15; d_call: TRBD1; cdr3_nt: TGTGCCACCAGTCCCTCTCGGGACAGTAACTATGGCTACACCTTC; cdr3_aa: CATSPSRDSNYGYTF
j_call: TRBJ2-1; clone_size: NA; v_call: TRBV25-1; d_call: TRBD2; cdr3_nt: TGTGCCAGCAGTGATGAACTAGCGGGAGGGTATCTCGGTGAGCAGTTCTTC; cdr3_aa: CASSDELAGGYLGEQFF
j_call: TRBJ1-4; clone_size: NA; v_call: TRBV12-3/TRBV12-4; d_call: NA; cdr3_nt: TGTGCCAGCAGTTTGAGGGTTGAAAAACTGTTTTTT; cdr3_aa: CASSLRVEKLFF